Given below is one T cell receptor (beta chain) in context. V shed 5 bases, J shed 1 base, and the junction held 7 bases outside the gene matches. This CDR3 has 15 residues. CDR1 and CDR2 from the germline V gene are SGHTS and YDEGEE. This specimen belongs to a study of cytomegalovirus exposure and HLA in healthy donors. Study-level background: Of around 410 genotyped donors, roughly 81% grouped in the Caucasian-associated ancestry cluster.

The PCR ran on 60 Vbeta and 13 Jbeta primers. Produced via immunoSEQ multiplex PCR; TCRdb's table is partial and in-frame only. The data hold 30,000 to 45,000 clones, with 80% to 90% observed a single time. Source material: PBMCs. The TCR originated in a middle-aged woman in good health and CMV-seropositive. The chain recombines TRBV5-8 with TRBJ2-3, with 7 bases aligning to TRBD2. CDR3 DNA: TGTGCCAGCAGATTACGGGGGGACGGCACAGATACGCAGTATTTT. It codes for CASRLRGDGTDTQYF.